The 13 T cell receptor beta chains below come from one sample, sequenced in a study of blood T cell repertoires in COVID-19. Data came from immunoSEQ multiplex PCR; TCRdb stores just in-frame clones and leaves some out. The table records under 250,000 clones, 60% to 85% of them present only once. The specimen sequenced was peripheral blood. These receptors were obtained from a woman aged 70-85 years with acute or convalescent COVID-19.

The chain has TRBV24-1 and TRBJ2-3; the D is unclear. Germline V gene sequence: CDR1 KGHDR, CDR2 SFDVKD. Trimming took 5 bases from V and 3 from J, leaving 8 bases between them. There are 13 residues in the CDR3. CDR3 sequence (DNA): TGTGCCACCAGTGTCACCGGGACAGATACGCAGTATTTT. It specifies CATSVTGTDTQYF.

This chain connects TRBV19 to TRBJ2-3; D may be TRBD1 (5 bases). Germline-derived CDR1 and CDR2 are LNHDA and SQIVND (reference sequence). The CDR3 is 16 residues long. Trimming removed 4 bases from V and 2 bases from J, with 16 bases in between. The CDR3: CASSRRRQSFTDTQYF. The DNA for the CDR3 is TGTGCCAGTAGTAGGCGTCGACAGTCGTTCACAGATACGCAGTATTTT.

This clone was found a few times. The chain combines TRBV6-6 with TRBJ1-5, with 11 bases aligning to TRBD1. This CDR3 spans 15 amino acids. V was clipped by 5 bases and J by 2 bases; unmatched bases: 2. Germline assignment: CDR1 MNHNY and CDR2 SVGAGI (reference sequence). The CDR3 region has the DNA TGTGCCAGCAGTAAGGGACAGGGGGGCAATCAGCCCCAGCATTTT. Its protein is CASSKGQGGNQPQHF.

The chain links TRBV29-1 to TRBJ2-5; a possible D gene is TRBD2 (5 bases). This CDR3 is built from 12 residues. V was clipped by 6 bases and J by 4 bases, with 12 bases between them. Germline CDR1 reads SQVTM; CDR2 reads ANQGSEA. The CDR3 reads CSVNTRGETQYF. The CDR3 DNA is TGCAGCGTAAACACTAGAGGAGAGACCCAGTACTTC.

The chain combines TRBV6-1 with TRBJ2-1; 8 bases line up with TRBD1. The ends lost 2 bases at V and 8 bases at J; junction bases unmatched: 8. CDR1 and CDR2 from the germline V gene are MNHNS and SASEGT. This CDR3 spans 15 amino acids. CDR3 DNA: TGTGCCAGCAGTGAATCGAGGACAGGGATGGATGAGCAGTTCTTC. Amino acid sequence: CASSESRTGMDEQFF.

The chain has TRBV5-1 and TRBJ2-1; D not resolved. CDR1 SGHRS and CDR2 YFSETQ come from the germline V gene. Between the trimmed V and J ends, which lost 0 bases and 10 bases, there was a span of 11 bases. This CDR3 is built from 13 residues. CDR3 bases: TGCGCCAGCAGCTTGGAGCCCCCATGGGAGCAGTTCTTC. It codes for CASSLEPPWEQFF.

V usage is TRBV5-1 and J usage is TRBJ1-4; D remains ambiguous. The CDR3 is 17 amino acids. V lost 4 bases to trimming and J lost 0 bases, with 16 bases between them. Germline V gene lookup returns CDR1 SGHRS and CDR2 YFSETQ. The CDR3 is CASSLRHRTATNEKLFF. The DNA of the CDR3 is TGCGCCAGCAGCCTTCGGCACCGGACTGCAACTAATGAAAAACTGTTTTTT. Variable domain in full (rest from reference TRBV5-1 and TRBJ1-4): KAGVTQTPRYLIKTRGQQVTLSCSPISGHRSVSWYQQTPGQGLQFLFEYFSETQRNKGNFPGRFSGRQFSNSRSEMNVSTLELGDSALYLCASSLRHRTATNEKLFFGSGTQLSVL.

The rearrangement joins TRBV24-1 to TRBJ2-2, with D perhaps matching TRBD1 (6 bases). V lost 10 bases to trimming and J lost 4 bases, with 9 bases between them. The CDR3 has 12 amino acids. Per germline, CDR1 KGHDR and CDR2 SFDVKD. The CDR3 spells CATSGVTGELFF. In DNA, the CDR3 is TGTGCCACTTCAGGGGTCACCGGGGAGCTGTTTTTT.

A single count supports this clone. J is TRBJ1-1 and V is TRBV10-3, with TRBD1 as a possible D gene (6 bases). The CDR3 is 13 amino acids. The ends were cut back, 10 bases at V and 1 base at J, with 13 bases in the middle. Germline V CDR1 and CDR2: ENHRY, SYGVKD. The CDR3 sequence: CATVQGGNTEAFF. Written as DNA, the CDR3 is TGTGCCACCGTACAGGGTGGGAACACTGAAGCTTTCTTT.

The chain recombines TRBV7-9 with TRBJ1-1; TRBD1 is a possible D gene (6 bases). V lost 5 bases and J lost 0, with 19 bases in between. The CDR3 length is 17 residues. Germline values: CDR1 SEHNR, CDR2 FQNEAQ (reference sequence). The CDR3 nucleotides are TGTGCCAGCAGCGAGCAGCTGTCTACAGGGCTGAACACTGAAGCTTTCTTT. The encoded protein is CASSEQLSTGLNTEAFF.

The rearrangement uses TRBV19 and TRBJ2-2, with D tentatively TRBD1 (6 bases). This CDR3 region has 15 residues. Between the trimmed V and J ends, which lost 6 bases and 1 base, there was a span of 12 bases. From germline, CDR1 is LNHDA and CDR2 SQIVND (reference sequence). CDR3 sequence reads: CASRGYRENTGELFF. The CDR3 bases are TGTGCCAGTAGGGGATACAGGGAGAACACCGGGGAGCTGTTTTTT.

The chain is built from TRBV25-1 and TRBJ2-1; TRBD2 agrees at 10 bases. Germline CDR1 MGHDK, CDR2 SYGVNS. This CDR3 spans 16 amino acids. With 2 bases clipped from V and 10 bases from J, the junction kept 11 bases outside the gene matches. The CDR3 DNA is TGTGCCAGCAGTGAAGGGGTGAGCGGGAGGGGACGGGAGCAGTTCTTC. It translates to CASSEGVSGRGREQFF.

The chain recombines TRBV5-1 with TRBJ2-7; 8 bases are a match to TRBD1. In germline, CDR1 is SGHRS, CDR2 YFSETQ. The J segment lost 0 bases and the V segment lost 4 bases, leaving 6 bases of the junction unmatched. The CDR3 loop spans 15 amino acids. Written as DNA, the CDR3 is TGCGCCAGCAGCCCAGGACAGGGAATCTCCTACGAGCAGTACTTC. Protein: CASSPGQGISYEQYF.